This T cell receptor beta chain came from a study of T cell changes during pregnancy in multiple sclerosis. This CDR3 spans 13 amino acids. The V and J ends lost 3 bases and 10 bases respectively, with 12 bases between them. Germline V gene data show CDR1 as SGHDN and CDR2 as FVKESK. Produced via immunoSEQ multiplex PCR; TCRdb's table is partial and in-frame only. This sample has about 93,000 clones, with about 92% found just once. The starting material was peripheral blood, obtained after pregnancy. This chain connects TRBV14 to TRBJ1-4; D not resolved. This receptor was identified in a female donor with multiple sclerosis, enrolled in a pregnancy study. The CDR3 DNA reads TGTGCCAGCAGCCAGGGAGGCGGGGTAAAACTGTTTTTT. Translation gives CASSQGGGVKLFF.